The 29 T cell receptor beta chains reported below all come from one sample, sequenced in a study of technical replicates of blood from a handful of donors. Here immunoSEQ multiplex PCR was the method, and the copy in TCRdb shows in-frame clones only, minus some. Here the sample spans 90,000 to 100,000 clones, 96% being singletons. Sequencing used T cells isolated from PBMCs. The receptors originated from a human donor in good health.

This clone was found once. This sequence joins TRBV6-1 and TRBJ2-7; TRBD2 agrees at 9 bases. The germline CDR1 and CDR2 sequences are MNHNS and SASEGT. This CDR3 spans 14 amino acids. After removal of 1 base from V and 7 bases from J, the junction contained 5 bases not matched to a gene. For the CDR3, the DNA is TGTGCCAGCAGTGAAGGGGGACTAGCTGGGGAGCAGTACTTC. It yields the protein CASSEGGLAGEQYF.

The rearrangement joins TRBV27 to TRBJ1-1, with D perhaps TRBD1 (5 bases). The CDR3 extends over 14 amino acids. Germline V lookup: CDR1 MNHEY, CDR2 SMNVEV (reference sequence). The ends were cut back, 5 bases at V and 8 bases at J, with 18 bases in the middle. This chain's CDR3 is CASSPAGPHREAFF. The CDR3 region has the DNA TGTGCCAGCAGTCCAGCGGGACCCCACAGGGAAGCTTTCTTT.

This chain connects TRBV30 to TRBJ2-5; no definite D call. V lost 0 bases and J lost 5, with 7 bases in between. The CDR3 has 12 residues. Germline assignment: CDR1 GTSNPN and CDR2 SVGIG (reference sequence). In DNA form, the CDR3 reads TGTGCCTGGAGTGTAAACGGGGAGACCCAGTACTTC. Translating it yields CAWSVNGETQYF.

This chain uses TRBV18 with TRBJ1-1, with 10 positions matching TRBD1. Unmatched junction bases numbered 7, after V lost 5 bases and J lost 1 base. This CDR3 comprises 16 residues. Germline CDR1 and CDR2: KGHSH and LQKENI. CDR3 loop: CASSWDRGFGNTEAFF. DNA of the CDR3: TGTGCCAGCTCATGGGACAGGGGTTTCGGGAACACTGAAGCTTTCTTT.

The chain combines TRBV9 with TRBJ1-1, with a possible D match to TRBD1 (5 bases). V dropped 3 bases and J dropped 2 bases, with 14 bases sitting between them. Germline loops: CDR1 SGDLS, CDR2 YYNGEE. There are 15 residues in the CDR3. The CDR3 here is CASSGPGSLNTEAFF. CDR3 nucleotides: TGTGCCAGCAGCGGGCCAGGGTCCCTCAACACTGAAGCTTTCTTT. Looking up the rest from reference TRBV9 and TRBJ1-1 gives the full variable domain: DSGVTQTPKHLITATGQRVTLRCSPRSGDLSVYWYQQSLDQGLQFLIQYYNGEERAKGNILERFSAQQFPDLHSELNLSSLELGDSALYFCASSGPGSLNTEAFFGQGTRLTVV.

This chain uses TRBV4-2 with TRBJ2-1, with a weak D call TRBD1 (6 bases). V was shortened by 0 bases and J by 1 base, with 10 bases between the two germline ends. Germline V gives CDR1 LGHNA, CDR2 YNFKEQ. This CDR3 has 16 amino acids. CDR3 DNA: TGTGCCAGCAGCCAAGATCGAGACAGGTCCTACAATGAGCAGTTCTTC. This translates into CASSQDRDRSYNEQFF.

The chain recombines TRBV27 with TRBJ2-1, with 13 bases lining up with TRBD2. Looked up from germline, CDR1 is MNHEY and CDR2 is SMNVEV (reference sequence). Unmatched junction bases numbered 6, after V lost 5 bases and J lost 8 bases. CDR3 length equals 15 residues. CDR3 protein: CASSTGTSGNDEQFF. The DNA of the CDR3 is TGTGCCAGCAGTACCGGGACTAGCGGGAATGATGAGCAGTTCTTC.

The chain carries TRBV20-1 and TRBJ1-1, with D possibly being TRBD1 (6 bases). Trimming removed 3 bases from V and 6 bases from J, with 8 bases in between. The length of the CDR3 is 11 residues. CDR1 and CDR2 from the germline V gene are DFQATT and SNEGSKA (reference sequence). The CDR3 region is CSARGAPEAFF. Written as DNA, the CDR3 is TGCAGTGCTAGGGGGGCCCCTGAAGCTTTCTTT.

The chain combines TRBV30 with TRBJ1-3; unclear D gene. The V end lost 3 bases, the J end lost 0 bases, and 12 bases lay between the germline ends. The germline CDR1 and CDR2 sequences are GTSNPN and SVGIG (reference sequence). The CDR3 has 15 amino acids. Here the CDR3 reads CAWRGMGRSGNTIYF. The CDR3 bases are TGTGCCTGGAGGGGTATGGGCCGCTCTGGAAACACCATATATTTT.

The V call is TRBV19, the J call TRBJ1-5, with a weak D call TRBD1 (5 bases). Germline CDR1 reads LNHDA; CDR2 reads SQIVND (reference sequence). Trimming cost V 3 bases and J 3 bases, with 9 bases left between them. CDR3 length: 14 residues. The CDR3 bases are TGTGCCAGTAGTATGTGGGGCCTCAATCAGCCCCAGCATTTT. Protein: CASSMWGLNQPQHF.

The chain employs TRBV7-3 and TRBJ2-2; 8 bases agree with TRBD1. The CDR3 length is 15 residues. V shed 5 bases, J shed 7 bases, and the junction held 9 bases outside the gene matches. Germline V lookup: CDR1 SGHTA, CDR2 FQGTGA. In DNA form, the CDR3 reads TGTGCCAGCAGCGGAACCGGGACAGGAGGCGGGGAGCTGTTTTTT. Protein sequence: CASSGTGTGGGELFF.

J is TRBJ2-3 and V is TRBV30; D remains unclear. V was clipped by 0 bases and J by 6 bases, with 7 bases between them. The CDR3 sequence is 12 residues long. Germline CDR1 GTSNPN, CDR2 SVGIG (reference sequence). CDR3: CAWSVQQDTQYF. The CDR3 DNA follows: TGTGCCTGGAGTGTACAACAGGATACGCAGTATTTT.

Remarks on this clone: Sequence at one end of the junction differs from germline and may be a read error. The chain carries TRBV14 and TRBJ2-7; TRBD2 agrees at 9 bases. The CDR3 covers 16 residues. CDR1 and CDR2 from the germline V gene are SGHDN and FVKESK. CDR3 amino acids: CASSRVAGGPSYAQYF. The CDR3 DNA reads as TGTGCCAGCAGCCGCGTGGCGGGAGGGCCCTCTTACGCGCAGTACTTC.

This rearrangement joins TRBV19 to TRBJ2-3, with a weak D call TRBD2 (6 bases). Germline CDR1 is LNHDA and CDR2 is SQIVND (reference sequence). This CDR3 has 17 amino acids. Trimming pared 3 bases from V and 2 bases from J, leaving 18 bases between. The CDR3 protein is CASSMGFGGGFTDTQYF. Here the CDR3 DNA reads TGTGCCAGTAGTATGGGGTTTGGGGGAGGATTCACAGATACGCAGTATTTT.

Written as DNA, the CDR3 is TGTGCCAGTAGTTCGCCGGGACAGGGGGAAGAGACCCAGTACTTC. It translates to CASSSPGQGEETQYF. J is TRBJ2-5 and V is TRBV19, with TRBD1 matching over 11 bases. V lost 5 bases to trimming and J lost 3 bases; unmatched junction nucleotides: 5. This CDR3 spans 15 amino acids. CDR1 and CDR2 (germline): LNHDA, SQIVND (reference sequence).

V and J are TRBV28 and TRBJ2-1; TRBD2 matches 10 bases. V shed 6 bases and J 6 bases; nucleotides not matched to a gene: 8. The CDR3 contains 15 residues. Per the germline V gene, CDR1 is MDHEN and CDR2 is SYDVKM. The CDR3 protein is CASRDTSGIVNEQFF. DNA of the CDR3: TGTGCCAGCAGAGACACTAGCGGGATCGTCAATGAGCAGTTCTTC.

The chain uses TRBV6-6 and TRBJ2-5; possibly TRBD1 for D (6 bases). The CDR3 spans 12 residues. Germline loops: CDR1 MNHNY, CDR2 SVGAGI (reference sequence). Trimming left V 10 bases short and J 2 bases short, with 11 bases between. The CDR3 DNA reads as TGTGCCAACGGACAGAATCAAGAGACCCAGTACTTC. Residues: CANGQNQETQYF.

This CDR3 reads CASSLEPQGASGNTIYF. CDR3 coding DNA: TGCGCCAGCAGCTTGGAACCACAGGGGGCTTCTGGAAACACCATATATTTT. The chain is built from TRBV5-1 and TRBJ1-3; TRBD1 matches at 9 bases. After removal of 0 bases from V and 1 base from J, the junction contained 5 bases not matched to a gene. The CDR3 length is 17 residues. CDR1 SGHRS and CDR2 YFSETQ come from the germline V gene.

With respect to this clone: Other DNA sequences in the same sample also yield this CDR3. V is TRBV18 and J is TRBJ2-7; D uncertain. With 3 bases removed from V and 0 bases from J, the gap between germline ends came to 6 bases. The CDR3 has 13 amino acids. Germline lookup yields CDR1 KGHSH and CDR2 LQKENI. The CDR3 sequence: CASSPPSSYEQYF. The CDR3 DNA reads TGTGCCAGCTCACCCCCGAGCTCCTACGAGCAGTACTTC. The complete variable domain, with remaining parts taken from reference TRBV18 and TRBJ2-7, reads NAGVMQNPRHLVRRRGQEARLRCSPMKGHSHVYWYRQLPEEGLKFMVYLQKENIIDESGMPKERFSAEFPKEGPSILRIQQVVRGDSAAYFCASSPPSSYEQYFGPGTRLTVT.

V and J are TRBV6-4 and TRBJ2-3, with 7 bases that match TRBD2. Trimming at V came to 9 bases and at J to 5 bases, leaving 11 bases not matched to a gene. Germline V gives CDR1 MRHNA, CDR2 SNTAGT. The CDR3 contains 14 residues. As DNA, the CDR3 is TGTGCCAGAAGGGTGGGCGGGAGAGTAGATACGCAGTATTTT. It is translated as CARRVGGRVDTQYF.

The chain uses TRBV7-9 and TRBJ2-3; unclear D gene. Germline-derived CDR1 and CDR2 are SEHNR and FQNEAQ (reference sequence). Trimming took 0 bases from V and 0 from J, leaving 4 bases between them. The CDR3 covers 14 residues. The CDR3 reads CASSLALSTDTQYF. CDR3 coding DNA: TGTGCCAGCAGCTTAGCGCTAAGCACAGATACGCAGTATTTT.

The chain couples TRBV6-5 to TRBJ2-4; 7 bases fit TRBD1. Trimming cost V 4 bases and J 1 base; bases outside gene matches: 1. Germline assignment: CDR1 MNHEY and CDR2 SVGAGI. This CDR3 is 14 amino acids long. Here the CDR3 reads CASSLGQAKNIQYF. In DNA form, the CDR3 reads TGTGCCAGCAGTTTGGGACAGGCCAAAAACATTCAGTACTTC.

This sequence joins TRBV6-6 and TRBJ2-1; 8 bases are shared with TRBD2. Germline V gene sequence: CDR1 MNHNY, CDR2 SVGAGI (reference sequence). CDR3 size: 16 residues. Losses at the gene ends were 2 bases for V and 8 bases for J; bases not matched to a gene: 11. The CDR3: CASSYPEREKRYEQFF. The CDR3 DNA follows: TGTGCCAGCAGTTACCCCGAGCGGGAGAAAAGATATGAGCAGTTCTTC.

The chain couples TRBV7-2 to TRBJ2-7, with D tentatively TRBD1 (5 bases). The CDR3 spans 14 residues. The germline V and J ends were trimmed by 4 bases and 3 bases, with 13 bases remaining between them. The V gene's germline CDR1 is SGHTA and CDR2 FQGNSA. CDR3 in amino acids: CASSSPTVHYEQYF. The CDR3 region has the DNA TGTGCCAGCAGCTCGCCGACAGTTCACTACGAGCAGTACTTC.

The CDR3 loop is CASSYGTSNSPLHF. The CDR3, as DNA: TGTGCCAGCAGTTACGGGACATCGAACTCACCCCTCCACTTT. V and J are TRBV6-5 and TRBJ1-6, with a tentative D call TRBD1 (6 bases). The ends were cut back, 2 bases at V and 10 bases at J, with 12 bases in the middle. CDR1 and CDR2 from the germline V gene are MNHEY and SVGAGI. The CDR3 has 14 residues.

V and J are TRBV21-1 and TRBJ1-5. TRBV21-1 is labeled a pseudogene. This CDR3 has 19 residues. DNA of the CDR3: TGTGCCAGCAGCAAAGCGGGTTTTCTGGTGGCAGCCGGGGAGCAGCCCCAGCATTTT. Translating gives CASSKAGFLVAAGEQPQHF.

The V gene is TRBV6-1, the J gene TRBJ2-7; 7 positions agree with TRBD1. In germline, CDR1 is MNHNS, CDR2 SASEGT. V dropped 1 base and J dropped 6; count of bases not matched to a gene: 6. CDR3 length: 14 amino acids. In DNA form, the CDR3 reads TGTGCCAGCAGTGAAGAATGGGACAGACGCGAGCAGTACTTC. Translating it yields CASSEEWDRREQYF.

The CDR3 spells CASSLEAGTSAHTQYF. The CDR3 DNA follows: TGTGCCAGCAGCTTAGAAGCCGGGACTAGCGCCCATACGCAGTATTTT. J is TRBJ2-3 and V is TRBV11-2, with 10 bases matching TRBD2. The CDR3 loop spans 16 amino acids. V dropped 0 bases and J dropped 7; count of bases not matched to a gene: 7. Germline CDR1 and CDR2: SGHAT and FQNNGV.

The V call is TRBV28, the J call TRBJ2-7, with TRBD1 identical over 7 bases. Trimming removed 8 bases from V and 0 bases from J; junction bases left unmatched: 7. CDR1 is MDHEN and CDR2 is SYDVKM in the germline V gene. The CDR3 length is 14 residues. The CDR3 DNA sequence: TGTGCCAGCTTCTCGGGGACAGTCTCCTACGAGCAGTACTTC. This translates into CASFSGTVSYEQYF. The whole variable domain, filled in from reference TRBV28 and TRBJ2-7, reads DVKVTQSSRYLVKRTGEKVFLECVQDMDHENMFWYRQDPGLGLRLIYFSYDVKMKEKGDIPEGYSVSREKKERFSLILESASTNQTSMYLCASFSGTVSYEQYFGPGTRLTVT.